Each of the 14 T cell receptor beta chains below was sequenced from the same sample in a study of control samples from healthy donors and cancer patients. Data came from immunoSEQ multiplex PCR; TCRdb stores just in-frame clones and leaves some out. The sample records roughly 150,000 clones, over 90% being singletons. The sequenced sample consisted of blood. These receptors all come from a man aged 50-59 years in good health.

The rearrangement joins TRBV6-4 to TRBJ2-7, with a possible D match to TRBD1 (6 bases). This CDR3 comprises 14 residues. Trimming left V 8 bases short and J 0 bases short, with 14 bases between. Germline assignment: CDR1 MRHNA and CDR2 SNTAGT. The DNA for the CDR3 is TGTGCCAGCCCGGGACATCGAAGCTCCTACGAGCAGTACTTC. It codes for CASPGHRSSYEQYF.

J is TRBJ1-6 and V is TRBV14; no firm D call. CDR1 and CDR2 from the germline V gene are SGHDN and FVKESK. CDR3 size: 12 residues. V lost 1 base and J 11 bases, leaving 6 bases between the germline ends. CDR3 sequence (DNA): TGTGCCAGCAGCCAAGCTCGGGCACCCCTCCACTTT. Residues: CASSQARAPLHF.

V usage is TRBV5-1 and J usage is TRBJ1-2, with D maybe TRBD1 (6 bases). This CDR3 is 13 amino acids long. CDR1 SGHRS and CDR2 YFSETQ come from the germline V gene. V dropped 3 bases and J dropped 5 bases, with 11 bases sitting between them. The DNA for the CDR3 is TGCGCCAGCAGCTCGGACAGCTTATATGGCTACACCTTC. The encoded protein is CASSSDSLYGYTF.

The rearrangement uses TRBV15 and TRBJ1-2; a possible D gene is TRBD1 (5 bases). CDR1 LNHNV and CDR2 YYDKDF come from the germline V gene (reference sequence). V dropped 0 bases and J dropped 1 base, with 12 bases sitting between them. The CDR3 totals 16 residues. The CDR3 reads CATSREGAAINYGYTF. The CDR3 DNA reads TGTGCCACCAGCAGAGAAGGGGCGGCAATTAACTATGGCTACACCTTC.

The chain couples TRBV20-1 to TRBJ2-5; D is perhaps TRBD2 (6 bases). CDR1 is DFQATT and CDR2 is SNEGSKA in the germline V gene (reference sequence). The length of the CDR3 is 12 residues. The germline V and J ends were trimmed by 3 bases and 7 bases, with 12 bases remaining between them. The CDR3 DNA reads TGCAGTGCTAGTCTAGCGCTCGGGACCCAGTACTTC. As protein: CSASLALGTQYF.

The V and J genes are TRBV4-1 and TRBJ2-7; D unresolved. CDR1 is MGHRA, CDR2 YSYEKL, per germline. The CDR3 is made up of 15 amino acids. V was shortened by 2 bases and J by 4 bases, with 15 bases between the two germline ends. In DNA form, the CDR3 reads TGCGCCAGCAGCCAAATCCGACTGGGCCAGTACGAGCAGTACTTC. It is translated as CASSQIRLGQYEQYF.

The chain recombines TRBV3-1 (or the pseudogene TRBV3-2) with TRBJ1-1, with D hard to call. Trimming stripped 4 bases from V and 1 base from J, with 10 bases between. From germline, CDR1 is LGHDT and CDR2 YNNKEL (reference sequence). The CDR3 sequence is 14 residues long. The CDR3 nucleotides read TGTGCCAGCAGCCGAATAATTGGGAACACTGAAGCTTTCTTT. It codes for CASSRIIGNTEAFF.

The J gene is TRBJ2-7, the V gene TRBV6-4; no firm D call. Deletions cut 6 bases from V and 2 bases from J, with 11 bases between. Germline V gene lookup returns CDR1 MRHNA and CDR2 SNTAGT. This CDR3 comprises 13 residues. The CDR3: CASSPCWTYEQYF. The CDR3, as DNA: TGTGCCAGCAGCCCCTGTTGGACCTACGAGCAGTACTTC.

The gene calls are TRBV5-8 and TRBJ1-5, with 9 bases aligning to TRBD1. V lost 4 bases, J lost 4 bases, and 12 bases stayed unmatched. The CDR3 is made up of 17 amino acids. Looked up from germline, CDR1 is SGHTS and CDR2 is YDEGEE. The CDR3 DNA reads TGTGCCAGCAGCCTGGTAACAGGGGGCTATGGGAATCAGCCCCAGCATTTT. Translating gives CASSLVTGGYGNQPQHF.

This chain joins TRBV30 and TRBJ1-3; D is undetermined. The germline V and J ends were trimmed by 2 bases and 0 bases, with 5 bases remaining between them. Germline V gene sequence: CDR1 GTSNPN, CDR2 SVGIG (reference sequence). This CDR3 comprises 13 residues. CDR3 DNA sequence: TGTGCCTGGAGTCAGAGCTCTGGAAACACCATATATTTT. Protein product: CAWSQSSGNTIYF.

The genes are TRBV5-5 and TRBJ1-5; the match to TRBD1 covers 7 bases. The ends lost 7 bases at V and 0 bases at J; junction bases unmatched: 4. The CDR3 totals 14 residues. CDR1 and CDR2 from the germline V gene are SGHKS and YYEKEE (reference sequence). The CDR3: CASGRQGSNQPQHF. The CDR3 DNA reads as TGTGCCAGCGGAAGACAGGGTAGCAATCAGCCCCAGCATTTT.

This clone showed up just once. The CDR3 loop reads CASSLGNYGYTF. Written as DNA, the CDR3 is TGTGCCAGCAGTTTGGGGAACTATGGCTACACCTTC. V usage is TRBV12-3 or TRBV12-4 and J usage is TRBJ1-2; D call uncertain. V lost 3 bases and J lost 2, with 4 bases in between. CDR3 length: 12 residues.

The CDR3 sequence is CAISESMGTQYF. The CDR3 DNA reads TGTGCCATCAGTGAGTCGATGGGGACCCAGTACTTC. The V gene is TRBV10-3, the J gene TRBJ2-5; D unclear. CDR1 ENHRY and CDR2 SYGVKD come from the germline V gene. This CDR3 has 12 amino acids. Trimming removed 0 bases from V and 7 bases from J, with 6 bases in between.

The chain employs TRBV19 and TRBJ2-3; 7 bases align to TRBD2. V shed 1 base, J shed 3 bases, and the junction held 4 bases outside the gene matches. From germline, CDR1 is LNHDA and CDR2 SQIVND (reference sequence). This CDR3 spans 15 amino acids. The CDR3 DNA reads TGTGCCAGTAGTATAGGCGGGAGACAGACAGATACGCAGTATTTT. Amino acid sequence: CASSIGGRQTDTQYF.